This TCR beta chain was obtained from a study of T cells in women clearing cervical HPV infection (dated by TCRdb to the late 2010s). Concerning the study at large: The cases were 20 to 25 women with histologically confirmed HPV16-related CIN3 or worse, and 2 of these cases were invasive cancers. In the parent cohort, some 10,000 women aged 18 or older were enrolled in Guanacaste, Costa Rica, during about 1993 to 1995 and then followed for under nine years. Five blinded duplicates per group were added as quality controls, so that 60 or so samples were obtained: around 50 participants and around 10 replicates. Median age was roughly 35 years in cases versus approximately 37 in controls, and baseline characteristics did not differ significantly. Cases and controls were matched on year of sample collection and on age within five years. Because only a few women had HLA typing data, the possibility that HLA type acted as a confounder could not be ruled out. Blood from cases was drawn at the visit where the lesion was first identified, while blood from controls was drawn once the infection was no longer detected. Nested within Costa Rica's Guanacaste HPV Natural History Study, an exploratory proof-of-principle case-control study compared TCR repertoires across cervical HPV16 outcomes. For cases, the median interval between lesion detection and blood sampling was about 150 days, with an interquartile range of roughly 85 to 210 days. The controls were around 26 women whose single incident HPV16 infection cleared within 12 months with no development of precancer or cancer. Summary of the overall study and its limitations: Random forest classifiers that combined richness and V gene abundances separated cases from controls with an estimated AUC of less than 0.85. T-cell numbers per sample were unknown, so richness differences could reflect varying T-cell content rather than repertoire biology. TCR repertoire richness was significantly higher in CIN3+ cases than in controls across sequencing depths, while evenness did not differ. Lower TRBV6-7 relative abundance was observed in cases than in controls (around 0.1% versus 0.15%; Bonferroni P = 0.0008). The cross-sectional design could not show whether associations preceded infection or resulted from it; effector/memory subsets and HPV-specific T cells were not isolated.

Points on this clone: Its antigen is still unknown. From the germline J gene comes the end of the CDR3, since the read stops 3 residues before it.

Every participant had a single incident cervical HPV16 infection, and women with prevalent HPV16 infections were excluded. Cervical HPV DNA was detected with MY09/MY11 PCR, and genotyping was done by dot-blot hybridization. Roughly 16 mL of heparinized blood were centrifuged, and the buffy coat was split into aliquots, frozen at -30 degrees C, and then kept at -80 degrees C. QIAGEN kits were used to extract genomic DNA from the buffy coat specimens. Using the immunoSEQ assay, multiplex PCR amplified TCR beta CDR3 regions from an average of about 1.1 ug of genomic DNA per sample. The assay corrected primer bias using a complete synthetic TCR repertoire to establish an amplification baseline. The amplicons were sequenced on the Illumina platform. The paper's processing steps were these. Sequences were error-corrected by clustering with frequency ratios and a modified nearest-neighbor algorithm and were then analyzed in the immunoSEQ Analyzer with IMGT gene definitions. At each rarefaction depth, TCR richness and evenness were averaged across 20 rarefaction repeats, and any sample with fewer sequences than the depth was left out. Wilcoxon rank sum tests with FDR correction were used to compare relative abundances of V, D and J genes between the groups. An intraclass correlation of around 96% for TCR richness and an average of about 77% across 66 gene segments were obtained from the blinded duplicates. TCRdb holds this immuneACCESS table with in-frame rearrangements only. Some clones are missing; in checked studies, unresolved V genes explain under half, and the rest has no known cause. V, J and clone size were drawn from that table, and D and trimming were deduced from the DNA. The sample's clone listing holds some 24,000 clones. The ten top clones hold 6.6% of the sample.

Reading the germline V gene gives CDR1 MDHEN and CDR2 SYDVKM. Reading from cysteine to phenylalanine, the CDR3 counts 14 amino acids. Part of the CDR3 DNA is given, 33 bases translated from base 1. V and J are truncated by 5 bases and 5 bases respectively, leaving an intervening sequence of 12 bases. In this chain, TRBV28 is recombined with TRBJ2-2, with a weak D call of TRBD2 (6 bases match). The sequence came from a woman aged 18 to 69 with a cervical HPV16 infection that either progressed to CIN3+ or cleared (not recorded which). The sequenced sample consisted of blood buffy coat. Incomplete CDR3 DNA: TGTGCCAGCAGTAACCCTCGGGGGACCGGGGAG. Its protein is CASSNPRGTGE. The whole CDR3 sequence reads CASSNPRGTGELFF.